These 10 T cell receptor delta chains were sequenced from one sample in a study of gammadelta T cells in human blood. TCRdb fed the RT-PCR reads to CATT. The profile covers 500 to 600 delta-chain clones, with 31% appearing a single time and roughly 32% taken by the ten largest. The specimen was Vgamma9Vdelta2 gamma-delta T cells from adult blood. Source of these receptors: a human donor.

As regards this clone: Being one base from a much bigger clone, this may be a read error. Other DNA sequences in the sample encode the same CDR3. This chain uses TRDV2 with TRDJ1; the match to TRDD3 covers 10 bases. From germline, CDR1 is GEAIGNYY and CDR2 EKD. The CDR3 contains 19 residues. The DNA of the CDR3 is TGTGCCTGTGACACCCTAATACGTACTGGGGGATCTAACACAGATAAACTCATCTTT. Residues: CACDTLIRTGGSNTDKLIF.

This clone was detected only a few times. With only one base between it and a far larger clone, this is likely a read error. The same CDR3 is also encoded by other DNA sequences in this sample. The chain carries TRDV2 and TRDJ1; 8 positions agree with TRDD3. Germline lookup yields CDR1 GEAIGNYY and CDR2 EKD. The CDR3 runs 15 residues. CDR3 amino acids: CACDPLGARTDKLIF. In nucleotides, the CDR3 is TGTGCCTGTGACCCACTGGGGGCCCGCACCGATAAACTCATTTTT.

In its sample, this clone is large (0.1 to 1%). At the DNA level, this CDR3 is encoded by other sequences in the same sample as well. The rearrangement uses TRDV2 and TRDJ1, with TRDD3 matching over 9 bases. The CDR3 extends over 15 amino acids. Per germline, CDR1 GEAIGNYY and CDR2 EKD. Trimming at V came to 3 bases and at J to 0 bases, leaving 4 bases not matched to a gene. CDR3 DNA: TGTGCCTGTGACGTACTGGGGGACGACACCGATAAACTCATCTTT. Translation gives CACDVLGDDTDKLIF.

By share of the sample, this clone is large (0.1 to 1%). The identical CDR3 is also encoded by other nucleotide sequences in the sample. The genes are TRDV2 and TRDJ1, with TRDD3 matching 9 bases. The trim removed 3 bases at V and 0 bases at J, leaving 16 bases unmatched. CDR3 length: 19 amino acids. CDR1 is GEAIGNYY and CDR2 is EKD in the germline V gene. The CDR3 nucleotides read TGTGCCTGTGACCCCTTGGGTGAGACTGGGGGACCATACACCGATAAACTCATCTTT. This gives the protein CACDPLGETGGPYTDKLIF.

This clone ranks as large. The rearrangement uses TRDV2 and TRDJ1, with 7 bases that match TRDD3. V lost 1 base and J lost 4; bases outside the gene matches: 11. CDR1 is GEAIGNYY, CDR2 EKD, per germline. The CDR3 has 16 residues. CDR3 region: CACDTLGAVNFDKLIF. The DNA of the CDR3 is TGTGCCTGTGACACTCTGGGGGCCGTTAATTTCGATAAACTCATCTTT.

With regard to this clone: A single base separates this from a much larger clone, so it may be a read error. This sample also contains other DNA sequences that code for the same CDR3. The rearrangement joins TRDV2 to TRDJ3, with a tentative D call TRDD3 (5 bases). The CDR3 sequence is 17 residues long. Per germline, CDR1 GEAIGNYY and CDR2 EKD. The CDR3 sequence is CACDTADSSWDTRQMFF. The CDR3 DNA sequence: TGTGCCTGTGACACCGCGGATAGCTCCTGGGACACTCGACAGATGTTTTTC.

This clone was found once. This is likely an artifact of a read error, given a far larger clone one base away. Other DNA sequences in the sample encode the same CDR3. The chain recombines TRDV2 with TRDJ1, with 10 bases identical to TRDD3. Germline values: CDR1 GEAIGNYY, CDR2 EKD. CDR3 size: 14 residues. Here the CDR3 reads CACDEWGIPDKLIF. In DNA, the CDR3 is TGTGCCTGTGACGAGTGGGGGATACCCGACAAACTCATCTTT.

This clone ranks as large. Additional DNA sequences in this sample encode the identical CDR3. This chain links TRDV2 with TRDJ1, with 8 bases fitting TRDD3. V dropped 2 bases and J dropped 2; count of bases not matched to a gene: 3. CDR1 and CDR2 from the germline V gene are GEAIGNYY and EKD. The CDR3 is 14 amino acids. CDR3 coding DNA: TGTGCCTGTGACATGATGGGGGATACCGATAAACTCATCTTT. As protein: CACDMMGDTDKLIF.

Concerning this clone: A single base is all that separates this from a far larger clone, so a read error is likely. The chain couples TRDV2 to TRDJ3, with 7 bases lining up with TRDD3. The V gene's germline CDR1 is GEAIGNYY and CDR2 EKD. V shed 0 bases, J shed 2 bases, and the junction held 18 bases outside the gene matches. CDR3 length equals 22 residues. The CDR3 is CACDTVEVTPGGSAWDTRQMFF. As DNA, the CDR3 is TGTGCCTGTGACACCGTTGAGGTAACACCTGGGGGCAGCGCCTGGGACACCCGACAGATGTTTTTC.

In regard to this clone: A much larger clone differs by one base, so this may be a read error. V and J are TRDV2 and TRDJ1; TRDD3 matches at 13 bases. The germline V gene has CDR1 GEAIGNYY and CDR2 EKD. CDR3 length equals 22 residues. The CDR3 bases are TGTGCCTGTGACCCACTTTCTGTACTGGGGGATACGAAACAGTCCTACACCGATAAACGCATCTTT. Translated: CACDPLSVLGDTKQSYTDKRIF.